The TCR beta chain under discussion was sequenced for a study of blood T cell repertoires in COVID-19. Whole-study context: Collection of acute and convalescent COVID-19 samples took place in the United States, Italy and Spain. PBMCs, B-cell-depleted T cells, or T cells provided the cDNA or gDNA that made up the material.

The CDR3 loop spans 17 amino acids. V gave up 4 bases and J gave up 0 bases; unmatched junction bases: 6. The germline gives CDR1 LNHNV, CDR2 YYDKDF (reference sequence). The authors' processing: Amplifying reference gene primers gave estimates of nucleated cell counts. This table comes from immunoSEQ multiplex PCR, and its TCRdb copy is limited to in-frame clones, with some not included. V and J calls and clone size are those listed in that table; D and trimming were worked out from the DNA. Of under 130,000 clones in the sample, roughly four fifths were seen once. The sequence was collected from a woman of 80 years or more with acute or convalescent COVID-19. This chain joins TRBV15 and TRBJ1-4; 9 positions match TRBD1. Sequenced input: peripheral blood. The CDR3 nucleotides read TGTGCCACCAGCAACGGGGGGACAGGGCCAACTAATGAAAAACTGTTTTTT. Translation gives CATSNGGTGPTNEKLFF. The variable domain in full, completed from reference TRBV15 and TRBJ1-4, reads DAMVIQNPRYQVTQFGKPVTLSCSQTLNHNVMYWYQQKSSQAPKLLFHYYDKDFNNEADTPDNFQSRRPNTSFCFLDIRSPGLGDTAMYLCATSNGGTGPTNEKLFFGSGTQLSVL.